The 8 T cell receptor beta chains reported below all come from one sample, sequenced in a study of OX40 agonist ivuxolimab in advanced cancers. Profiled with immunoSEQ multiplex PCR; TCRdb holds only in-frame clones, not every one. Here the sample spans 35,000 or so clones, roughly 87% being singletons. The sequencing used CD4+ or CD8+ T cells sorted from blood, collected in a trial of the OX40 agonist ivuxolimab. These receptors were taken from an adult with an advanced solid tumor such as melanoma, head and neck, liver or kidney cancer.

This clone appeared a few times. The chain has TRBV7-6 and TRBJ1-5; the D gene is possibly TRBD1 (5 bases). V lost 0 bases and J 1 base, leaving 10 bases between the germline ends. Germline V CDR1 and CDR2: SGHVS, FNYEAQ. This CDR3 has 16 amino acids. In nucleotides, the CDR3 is TGTGCCAGCAGCTTAGCCCAGGGCGGGAGCAATCAGCCCCAGCATTTT. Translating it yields CASSLAQGGSNQPQHF.

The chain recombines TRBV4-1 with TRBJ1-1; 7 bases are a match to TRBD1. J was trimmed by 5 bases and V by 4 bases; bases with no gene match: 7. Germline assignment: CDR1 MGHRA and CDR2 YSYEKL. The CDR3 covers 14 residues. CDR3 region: CASSLGTVGTEAFF. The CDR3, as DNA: TGCGCCAGCAGCCTCGGGACAGTTGGTACTGAAGCTTTCTTT.

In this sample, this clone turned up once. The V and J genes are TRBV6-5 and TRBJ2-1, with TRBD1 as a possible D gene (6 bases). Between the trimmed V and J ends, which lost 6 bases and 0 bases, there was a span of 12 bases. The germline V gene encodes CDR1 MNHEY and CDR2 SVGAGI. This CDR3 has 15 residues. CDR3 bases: TGTGCCAGCAGCTTAACAGGGAGCTCCTACAATGAGCAGTTCTTC. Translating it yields CASSLTGSSYNEQFF.

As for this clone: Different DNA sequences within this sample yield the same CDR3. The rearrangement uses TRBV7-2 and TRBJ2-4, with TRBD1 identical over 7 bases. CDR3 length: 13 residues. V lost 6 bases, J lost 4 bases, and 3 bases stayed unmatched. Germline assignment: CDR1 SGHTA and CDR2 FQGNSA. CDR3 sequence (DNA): TGTGCCAGCAGTGCAGGGGGAAAAAACATTCAGTACTTC. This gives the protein CASSAGGKNIQYF.

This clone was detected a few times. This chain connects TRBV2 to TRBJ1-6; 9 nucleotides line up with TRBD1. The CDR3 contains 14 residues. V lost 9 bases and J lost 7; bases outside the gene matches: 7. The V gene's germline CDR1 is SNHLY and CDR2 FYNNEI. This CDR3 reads CASKTGTGNSPLHF. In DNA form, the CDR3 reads TGTGCCAGTAAGACCGGGACAGGGAATTCACCCCTCCACTTT.

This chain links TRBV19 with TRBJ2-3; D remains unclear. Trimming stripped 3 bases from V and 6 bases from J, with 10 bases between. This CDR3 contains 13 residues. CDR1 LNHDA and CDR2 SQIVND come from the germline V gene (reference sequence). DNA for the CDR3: TGTGCCAGTAGTATTATCGCAGCGGATACGCAGTATTTT. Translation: CASSIIAADTQYF.

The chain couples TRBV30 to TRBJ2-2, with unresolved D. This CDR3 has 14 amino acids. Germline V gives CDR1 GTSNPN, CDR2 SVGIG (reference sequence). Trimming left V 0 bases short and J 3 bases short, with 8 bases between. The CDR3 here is CAWSVSLHTGELFF. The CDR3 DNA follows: TGTGCCTGGAGTGTAAGCCTTCACACCGGGGAGCTGTTTTTT.

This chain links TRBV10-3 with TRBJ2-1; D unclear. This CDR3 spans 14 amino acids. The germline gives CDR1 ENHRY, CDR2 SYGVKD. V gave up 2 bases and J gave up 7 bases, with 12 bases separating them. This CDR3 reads CAISEPETGNEQFF. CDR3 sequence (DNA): TGTGCCATCAGTGAGCCCGAAACCGGGAATGAGCAGTTCTTC.